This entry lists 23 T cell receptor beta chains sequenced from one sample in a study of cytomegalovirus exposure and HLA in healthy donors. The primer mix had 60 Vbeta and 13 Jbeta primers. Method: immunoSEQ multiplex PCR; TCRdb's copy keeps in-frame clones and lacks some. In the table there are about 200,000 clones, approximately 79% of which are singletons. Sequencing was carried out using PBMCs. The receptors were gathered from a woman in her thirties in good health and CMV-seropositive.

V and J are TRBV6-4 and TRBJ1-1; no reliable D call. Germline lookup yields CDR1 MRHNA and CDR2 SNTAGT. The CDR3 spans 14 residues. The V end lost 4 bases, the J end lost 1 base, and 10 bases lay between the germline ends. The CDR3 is CASSAAPGNTEAFF. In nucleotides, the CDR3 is TGTGCCAGCAGTGCCGCCCCAGGGAACACTGAAGCTTTCTTT.

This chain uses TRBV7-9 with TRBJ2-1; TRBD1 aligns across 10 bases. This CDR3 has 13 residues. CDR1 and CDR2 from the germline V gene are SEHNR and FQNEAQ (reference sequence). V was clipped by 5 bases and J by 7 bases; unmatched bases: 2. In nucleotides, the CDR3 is TGTGCCAGCAGCCTGGGACAGGGGAATGAGCAGTTCTTC. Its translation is CASSLGQGNEQFF.

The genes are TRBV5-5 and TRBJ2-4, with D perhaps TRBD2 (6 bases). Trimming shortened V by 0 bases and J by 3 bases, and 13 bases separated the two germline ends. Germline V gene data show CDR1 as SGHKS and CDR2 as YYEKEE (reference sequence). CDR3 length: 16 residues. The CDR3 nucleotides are TGTGCCAGCAGCTTGGGGATGGAGGGGTTCAAAAACATTCAGTACTTC. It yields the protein CASSLGMEGFKNIQYF.

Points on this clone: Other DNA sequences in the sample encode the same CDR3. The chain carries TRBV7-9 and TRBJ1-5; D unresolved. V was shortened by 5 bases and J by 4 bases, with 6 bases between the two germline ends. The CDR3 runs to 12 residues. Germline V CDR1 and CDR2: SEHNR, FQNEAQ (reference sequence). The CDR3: CASSLSNQPQHF. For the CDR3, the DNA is TGTGCCAGCAGCCTTTCGAATCAGCCCCAGCATTTT.

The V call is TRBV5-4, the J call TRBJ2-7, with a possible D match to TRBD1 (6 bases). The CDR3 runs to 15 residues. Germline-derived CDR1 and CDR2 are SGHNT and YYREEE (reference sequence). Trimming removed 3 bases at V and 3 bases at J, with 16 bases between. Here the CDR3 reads CASSSQGSEDYEQYF. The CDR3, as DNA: TGTGCCAGCAGCTCCCAGGGGTCTGAGGACTACGAGCAGTACTTC. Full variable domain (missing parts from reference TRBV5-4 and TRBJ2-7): ETGVTQSPTHLIKTRGQQVTLRCSSQSGHNTVSWYQQALGQGPQFIFQYYREEENGRGNFPPRFSGLQFPNYSSELNVNALELDDSALYLCASSSQGSEDYEQYFGPGTRLTVT.

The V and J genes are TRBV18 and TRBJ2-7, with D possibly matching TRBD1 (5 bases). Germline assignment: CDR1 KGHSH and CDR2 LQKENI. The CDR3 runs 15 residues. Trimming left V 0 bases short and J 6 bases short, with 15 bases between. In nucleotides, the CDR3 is TGTGCCAGCTCACCACCGGGAAGGGGCCCTAGCGAGCAGTACTTC. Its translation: CASSPPGRGPSEQYF.

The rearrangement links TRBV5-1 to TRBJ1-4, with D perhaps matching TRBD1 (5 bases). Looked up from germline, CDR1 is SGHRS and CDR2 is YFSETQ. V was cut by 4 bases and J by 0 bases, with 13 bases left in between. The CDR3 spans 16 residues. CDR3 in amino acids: CASSPTTAATNEKLFF. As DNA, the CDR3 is TGCGCCAGCAGCCCTACGACAGCTGCAACTAATGAAAAACTGTTTTTT.

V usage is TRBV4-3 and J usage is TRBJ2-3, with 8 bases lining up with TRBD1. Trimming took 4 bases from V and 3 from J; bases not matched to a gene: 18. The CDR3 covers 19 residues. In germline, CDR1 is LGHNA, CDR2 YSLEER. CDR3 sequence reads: CASSPGTGFMTKPTDTQYF. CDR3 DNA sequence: TGCGCCAGCAGCCCCGGGACAGGTTTTATGACCAAGCCTACAGATACGCAGTATTTT.

The CDR3 sequence is CASSVFGTGGFNEQYF. In nucleotides, the CDR3 is TGTGCCAGCAGCGTATTCGGGACGGGGGGGTTCAACGAGCAGTACTTC. The chain couples TRBV9 to TRBJ2-7; 8 bases align to TRBD2. The germline V gene encodes CDR1 SGDLS and CDR2 YYNGEE. This CDR3 comprises 16 residues. With V trimmed by 1 base and J by 5 bases, 11 bases remained unmatched.

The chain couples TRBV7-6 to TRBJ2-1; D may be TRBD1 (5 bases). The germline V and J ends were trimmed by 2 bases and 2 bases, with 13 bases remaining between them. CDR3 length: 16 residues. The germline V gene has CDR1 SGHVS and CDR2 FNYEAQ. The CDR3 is CASSLPQGSAYNEQFF. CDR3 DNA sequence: TGTGCCAGCAGCTTACCCCAGGGAAGCGCCTACAATGAGCAGTTCTTC.

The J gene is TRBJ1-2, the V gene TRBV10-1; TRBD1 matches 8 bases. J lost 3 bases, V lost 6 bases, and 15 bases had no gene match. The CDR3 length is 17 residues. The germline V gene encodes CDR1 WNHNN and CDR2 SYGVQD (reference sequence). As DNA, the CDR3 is TGCGCCAGCAGCCTCGACAGGGGTTGGCGGACAGACTATGGCTACACCTTC. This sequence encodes CASSLDRGWRTDYGYTF.

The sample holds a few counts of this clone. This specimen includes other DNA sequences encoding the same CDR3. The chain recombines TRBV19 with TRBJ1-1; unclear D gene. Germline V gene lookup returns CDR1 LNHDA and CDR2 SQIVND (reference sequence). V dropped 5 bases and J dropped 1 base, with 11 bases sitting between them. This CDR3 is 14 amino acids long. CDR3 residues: CASSLGGPNTEAFF. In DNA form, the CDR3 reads TGTGCCAGTAGTTTGGGAGGACCGAACACTGAAGCTTTCTTT. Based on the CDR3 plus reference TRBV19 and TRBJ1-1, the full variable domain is DGGITQSPKYLFRKEGQNVTLSCEQNLNHDAMYWYRQDPGQGLRLIYYSQIVNDFQKGDIAEGYSVSREKKESFPLTVTSAQKNPTAFYLCASSLGGPNTEAFFGQGTRLTVV.

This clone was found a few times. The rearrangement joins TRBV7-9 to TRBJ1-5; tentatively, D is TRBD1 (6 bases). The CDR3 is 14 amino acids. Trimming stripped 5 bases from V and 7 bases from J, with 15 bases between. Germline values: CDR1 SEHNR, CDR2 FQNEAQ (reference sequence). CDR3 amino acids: CASSPGTREQPQHF. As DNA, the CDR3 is TGTGCCAGCAGCCCGGGGACACGTGAACAGCCCCAGCATTTT.

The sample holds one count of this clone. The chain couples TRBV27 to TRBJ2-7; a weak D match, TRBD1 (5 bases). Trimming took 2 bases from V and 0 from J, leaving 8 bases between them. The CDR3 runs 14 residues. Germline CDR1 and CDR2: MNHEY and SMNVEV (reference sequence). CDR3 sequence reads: CASSLTGSSYEQYF. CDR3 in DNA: TGTGCCAGCAGTTTAACAGGTTCCTCCTACGAGCAGTACTTC.

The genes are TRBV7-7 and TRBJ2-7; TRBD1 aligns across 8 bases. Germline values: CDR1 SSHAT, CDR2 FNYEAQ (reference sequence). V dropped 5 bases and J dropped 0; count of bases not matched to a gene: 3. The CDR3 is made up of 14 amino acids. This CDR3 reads CASSTGQGSYEQYF. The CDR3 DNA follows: TGTGCCAGCAGCACCGGACAGGGCTCCTACGAGCAGTACTTC.

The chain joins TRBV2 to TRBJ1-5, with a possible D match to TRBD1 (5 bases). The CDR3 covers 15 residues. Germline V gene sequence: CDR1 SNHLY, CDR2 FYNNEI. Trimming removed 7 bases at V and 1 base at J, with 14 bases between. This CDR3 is CASTGGGGSNQPQHF. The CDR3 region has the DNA TGTGCCAGCACGGGGGGGGGAGGCAGCAATCAGCCCCAGCATTTT.

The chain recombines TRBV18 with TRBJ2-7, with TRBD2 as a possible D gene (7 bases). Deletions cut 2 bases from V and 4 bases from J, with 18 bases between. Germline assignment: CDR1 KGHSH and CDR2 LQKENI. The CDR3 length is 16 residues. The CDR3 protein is CASSPNARGATYEQYF. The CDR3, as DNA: TGTGCCAGCTCACCAAACGCCCGGGGGGCGACTTACGAGCAGTACTTC.

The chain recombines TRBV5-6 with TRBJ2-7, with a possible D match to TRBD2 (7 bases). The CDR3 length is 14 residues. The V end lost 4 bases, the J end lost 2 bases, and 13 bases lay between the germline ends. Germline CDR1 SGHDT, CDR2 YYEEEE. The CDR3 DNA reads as TGTGCCAGCAGCCCGGGGGGCGTCCCCTACGAGCAGTACTTC. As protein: CASSPGGVPYEQYF.

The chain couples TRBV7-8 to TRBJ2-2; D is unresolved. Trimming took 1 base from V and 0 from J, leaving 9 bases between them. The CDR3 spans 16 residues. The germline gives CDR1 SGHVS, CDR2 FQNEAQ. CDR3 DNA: TGTGCCAGCAGCTTAGTAACCTACCCGAACACCGGGGAGCTGTTTTTT. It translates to CASSLVTYPNTGELFF.

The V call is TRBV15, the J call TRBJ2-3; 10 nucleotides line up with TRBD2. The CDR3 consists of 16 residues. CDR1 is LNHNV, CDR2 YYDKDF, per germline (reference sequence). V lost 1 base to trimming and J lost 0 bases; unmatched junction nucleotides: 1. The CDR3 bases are TGTGCCACCAGCAGAGTTAGCGGGAGGAGCACAGATACGCAGTATTTT. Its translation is CATSRVSGRSTDTQYF.

The CDR3 bases are TGTGCCAGCAGGAGCGGGGGGTCCTCCTACGAGCAGTACTTC. Translation gives CASRSGGSSYEQYF. The V gene is TRBV7-2, the J gene TRBJ2-7; 9 bases line up with TRBD2. CDR1 is SGHTA, CDR2 FQGNSA, per germline. Losses at the gene ends were 6 bases for V and 0 bases for J; bases not matched to a gene: 3. The CDR3 runs 14 residues.

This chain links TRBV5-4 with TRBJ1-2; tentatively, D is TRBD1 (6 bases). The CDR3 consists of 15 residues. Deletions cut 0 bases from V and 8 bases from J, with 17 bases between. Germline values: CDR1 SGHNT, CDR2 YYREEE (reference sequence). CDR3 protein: CASSLGLQGLRGYTF. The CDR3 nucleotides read TGTGCCAGCAGCTTGGGCTTACAGGGTCTACGGGGCTACACCTTC.

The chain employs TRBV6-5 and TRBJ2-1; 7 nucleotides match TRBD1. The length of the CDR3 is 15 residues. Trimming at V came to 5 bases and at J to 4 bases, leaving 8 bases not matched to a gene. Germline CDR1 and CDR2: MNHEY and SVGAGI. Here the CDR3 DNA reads TGTGCCAGCAGTCGGACAGGCCCCGAGTACAATGAGCAGTTCTTC. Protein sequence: CASSRTGPEYNEQFF.